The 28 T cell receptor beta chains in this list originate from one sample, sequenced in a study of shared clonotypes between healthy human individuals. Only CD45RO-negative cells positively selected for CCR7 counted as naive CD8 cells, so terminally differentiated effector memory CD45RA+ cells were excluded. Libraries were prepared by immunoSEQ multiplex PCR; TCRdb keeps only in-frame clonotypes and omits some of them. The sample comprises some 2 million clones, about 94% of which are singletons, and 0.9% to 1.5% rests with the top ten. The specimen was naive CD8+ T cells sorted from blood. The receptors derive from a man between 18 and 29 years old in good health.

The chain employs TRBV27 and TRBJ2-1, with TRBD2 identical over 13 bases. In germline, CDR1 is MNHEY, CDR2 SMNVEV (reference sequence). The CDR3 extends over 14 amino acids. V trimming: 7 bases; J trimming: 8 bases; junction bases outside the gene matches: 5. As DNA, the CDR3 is TGTGCCAGCACGCCGGGACTAGCGGGACATGAGCAGTTCTTC. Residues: CASTPGLAGHEQFF.

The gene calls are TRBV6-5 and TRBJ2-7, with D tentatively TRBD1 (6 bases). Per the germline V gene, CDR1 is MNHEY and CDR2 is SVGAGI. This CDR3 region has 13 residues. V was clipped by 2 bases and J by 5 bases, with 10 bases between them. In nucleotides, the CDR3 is TGTGCCAGCAGTTACCTAGACAGGAACGAGCAGTACTTC. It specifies CASSYLDRNEQYF.

This chain's CDR3 is CASSLDGLPGDYGYTF. As DNA, the CDR3 is TGCGCCAGCAGCTTGGACGGACTTCCCGGCGACTATGGCTACACCTTC. The chain combines TRBV5-1 with TRBJ1-2; D not resolved. This CDR3 contains 16 residues. Germline V lookup: CDR1 SGHRS, CDR2 YFSETQ. Deletions cut 0 bases from V and 3 bases from J, with 15 bases between.

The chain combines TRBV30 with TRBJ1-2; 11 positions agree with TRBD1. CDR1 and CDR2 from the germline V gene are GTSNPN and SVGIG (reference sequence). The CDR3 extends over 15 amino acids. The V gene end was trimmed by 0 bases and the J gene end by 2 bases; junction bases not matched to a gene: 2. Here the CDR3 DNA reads TGTGCCTGGAGTGTATGGGACAGGGGGAACTATGGCTACACCTTC. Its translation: CAWSVWDRGNYGYTF.

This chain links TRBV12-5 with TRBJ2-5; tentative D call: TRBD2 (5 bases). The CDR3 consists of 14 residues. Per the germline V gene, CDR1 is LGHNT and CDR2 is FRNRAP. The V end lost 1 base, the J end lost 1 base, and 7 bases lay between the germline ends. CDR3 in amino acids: CASGLGLLQETQYF. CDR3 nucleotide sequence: TGTGCTAGTGGTTTGGGACTACTCCAAGAGACCCAGTACTTC.

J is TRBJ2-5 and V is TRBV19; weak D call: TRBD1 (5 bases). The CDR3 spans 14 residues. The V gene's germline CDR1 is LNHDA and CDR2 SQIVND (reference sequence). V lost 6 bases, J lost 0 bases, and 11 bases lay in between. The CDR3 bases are TGTGCCAGTAGAGGGCAGGGCTACCAAGAGACCCAGTACTTC. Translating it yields CASRGQGYQETQYF.

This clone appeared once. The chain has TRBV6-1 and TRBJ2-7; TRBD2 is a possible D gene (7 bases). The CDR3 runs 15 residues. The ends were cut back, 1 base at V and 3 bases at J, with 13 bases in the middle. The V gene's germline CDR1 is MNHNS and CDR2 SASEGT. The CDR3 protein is CASSEEGGLNYEQYF. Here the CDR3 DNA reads TGTGCCAGCAGTGAAGAGGGGGGGCTTAACTACGAGCAGTACTTC.

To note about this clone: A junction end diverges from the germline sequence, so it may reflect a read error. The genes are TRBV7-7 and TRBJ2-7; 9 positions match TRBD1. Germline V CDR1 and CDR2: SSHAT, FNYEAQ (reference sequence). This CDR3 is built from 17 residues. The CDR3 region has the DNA TGTGCTAGCAGCTTAGCGCTCCGGACAGGGGACACCTACGAGCAGTACTTC. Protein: CASSLALRTGDTYEQYF.

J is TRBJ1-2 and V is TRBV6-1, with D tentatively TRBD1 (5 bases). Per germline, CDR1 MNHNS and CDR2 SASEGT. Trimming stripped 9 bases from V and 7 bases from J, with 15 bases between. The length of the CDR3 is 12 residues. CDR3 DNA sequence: TGTGCCAGGGGGGACGGCCGTACTGGCTACACCTTC. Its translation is CARGDGRTGYTF.

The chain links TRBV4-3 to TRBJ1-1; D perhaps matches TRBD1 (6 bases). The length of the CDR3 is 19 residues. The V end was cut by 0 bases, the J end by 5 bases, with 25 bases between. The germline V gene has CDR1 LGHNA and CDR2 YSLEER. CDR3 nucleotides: TGCGCCAGCAGCCAAGAAGAGGCACAGAGACGGGAGGGGGTAACTGAAGCTTTCTTT. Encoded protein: CASSQEEAQRREGVTEAFF.

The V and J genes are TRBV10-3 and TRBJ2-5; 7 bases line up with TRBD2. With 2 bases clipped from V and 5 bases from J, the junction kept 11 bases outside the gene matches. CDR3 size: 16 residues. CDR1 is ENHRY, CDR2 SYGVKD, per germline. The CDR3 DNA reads TGTGCCATCAGTGAGGGGTGGGAGGGCCTCCAGGAGACCCAGTACTTC. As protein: CAISEGWEGLQETQYF.

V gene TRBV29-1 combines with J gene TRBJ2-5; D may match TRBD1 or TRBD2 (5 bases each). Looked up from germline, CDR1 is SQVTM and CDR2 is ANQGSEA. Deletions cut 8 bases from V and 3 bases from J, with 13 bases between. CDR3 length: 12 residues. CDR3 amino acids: CSCEGNEETQYF. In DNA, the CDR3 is TGCAGCTGTGAGGGGAATGAAGAGACCCAGTACTTC.

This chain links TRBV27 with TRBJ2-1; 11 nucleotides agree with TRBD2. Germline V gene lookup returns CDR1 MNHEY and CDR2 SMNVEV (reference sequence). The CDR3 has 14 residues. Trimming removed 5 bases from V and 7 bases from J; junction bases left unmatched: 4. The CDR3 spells CASSPGLAVNEQFF. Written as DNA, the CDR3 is TGTGCCAGCAGTCCGGGACTAGCGGTTAATGAGCAGTTCTTC.

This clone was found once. In nucleotides, the CDR3 is TGTGCCAGCAGTCCCCAAATCGGACAAATGAACACTGAAGCTTTCTTT. This translates into CASSPQIGQMNTEAFF. The chain uses TRBV27 and TRBJ1-1, with TRBD1 as a possible D gene (5 bases). This CDR3 is 16 amino acids long. Trimming left V 5 bases short and J 0 bases short, with 16 bases between. The germline gives CDR1 MNHEY, CDR2 SMNVEV (reference sequence).

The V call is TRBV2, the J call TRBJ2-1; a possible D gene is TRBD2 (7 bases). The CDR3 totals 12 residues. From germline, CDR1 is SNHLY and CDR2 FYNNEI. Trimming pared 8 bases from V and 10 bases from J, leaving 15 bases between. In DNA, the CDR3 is TGTGCCAGCGGGGGGGCCGTATGGGAGCAGTTCTTC. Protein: CASGGAVWEQFF. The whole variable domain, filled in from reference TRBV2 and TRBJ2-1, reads EPEVTQTPSHQVTQMGQEVILRCVPISNHLYFYWYRQILGQKVEFLVSFYNNEISEKSEIFDDQFSVERPDGSNFTLKIRSTKLEDSAMYFCASGGAVWEQFFGPGTRLTVL.

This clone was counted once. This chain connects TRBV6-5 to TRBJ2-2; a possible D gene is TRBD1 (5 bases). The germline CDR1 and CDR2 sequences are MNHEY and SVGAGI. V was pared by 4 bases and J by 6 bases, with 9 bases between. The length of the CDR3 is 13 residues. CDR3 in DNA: TGTGCCAGCAGTTGGCAGGGCGCCGGGGAGCTGTTTTTT. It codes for CASSWQGAGELFF.

The CDR3 protein is CASSPNTGSGQYF. In DNA, the CDR3 is TGTGCCAGCAGCCCCAACACGGGGAGTGGGCAGTATTTT. This chain links TRBV7-9 with TRBJ2-3, with a weak D call TRBD2 (5 bases). Germline loops: CDR1 SEHNR, CDR2 FQNEAQ (reference sequence). Trimming cost V 5 bases and J 11 bases, with 17 bases left between them. The CDR3 length is 13 residues.

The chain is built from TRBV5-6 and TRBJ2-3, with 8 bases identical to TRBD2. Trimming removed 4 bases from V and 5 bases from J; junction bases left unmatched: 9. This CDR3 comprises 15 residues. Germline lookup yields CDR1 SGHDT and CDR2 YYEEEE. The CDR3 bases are TGTGCCAGCAGCCCCGGAGCGGGGGAGGGAGATACGCAGTATTTT. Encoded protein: CASSPGAGEGDTQYF.

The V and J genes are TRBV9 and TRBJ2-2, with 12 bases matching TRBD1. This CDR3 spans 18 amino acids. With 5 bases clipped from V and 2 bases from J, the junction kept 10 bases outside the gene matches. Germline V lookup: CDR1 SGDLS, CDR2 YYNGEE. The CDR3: CASSSSRDRGHNTGELFF. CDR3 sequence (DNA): TGTGCCAGCAGTTCCTCCCGGGACAGGGGGCATAACACCGGGGAGCTGTTTTTT.

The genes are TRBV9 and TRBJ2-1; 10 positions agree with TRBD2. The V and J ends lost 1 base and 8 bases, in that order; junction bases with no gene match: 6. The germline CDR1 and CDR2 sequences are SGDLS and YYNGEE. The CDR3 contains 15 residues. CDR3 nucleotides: TGTGCCAGCAGCGTAATTACTAGCGGGACGGATGAGCAGTTCTTC. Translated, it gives CASSVITSGTDEQFF. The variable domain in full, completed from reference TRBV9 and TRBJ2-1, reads DSGVTQTPKHLITATGQRVTLRCSPRSGDLSVYWYQQSLDQGLQFLIQYYNGEERAKGNILERFSAQQFPDLHSELNLSSLELGDSALYFCASSVITSGTDEQFFGPGTRLTVL.

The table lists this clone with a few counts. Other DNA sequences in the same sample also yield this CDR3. The CDR3 DNA is TGCGCCAGCAGCTATGACAGGAACACTGAAGCTTTCTTT. This encodes CASSYDRNTEAFF. The V call is TRBV4-1, the J call TRBJ1-1, with a weak D call TRBD1 (5 bases). Trimming left V 5 bases short and J 1 base short, with 8 bases between. The length of the CDR3 is 13 residues. The V gene's germline CDR1 is MGHRA and CDR2 YSYEKL.

The CDR3 sequence: CASSEPYSTGTSWEQYF. CDR3 DNA: TGTGCCAGCAGTGAGCCCTACTCGACAGGGACTAGTTGGGAGCAGTACTTC. V gene TRBV6-1 combines with J gene TRBJ2-7; perhaps TRBD2 as D (8 bases). Germline CDR1 and CDR2: MNHNS and SASEGT. Trimming left V 3 bases short and J 7 bases short, with 25 bases between. The CDR3 sequence is 17 residues long.

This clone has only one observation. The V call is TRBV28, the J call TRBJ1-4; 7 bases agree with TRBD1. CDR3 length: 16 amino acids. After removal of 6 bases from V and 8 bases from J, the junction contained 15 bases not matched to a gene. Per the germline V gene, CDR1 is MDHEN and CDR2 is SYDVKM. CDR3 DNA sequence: TGTGCCAGCAGCCCACGGTTAGGGGGCGGGGACGAAAAACTGTTTTTT. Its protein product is CASSPRLGGGDEKLFF.

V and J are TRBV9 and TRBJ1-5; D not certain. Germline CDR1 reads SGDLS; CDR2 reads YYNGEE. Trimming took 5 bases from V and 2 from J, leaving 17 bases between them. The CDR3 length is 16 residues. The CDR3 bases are TGTGCCAGCAGAGGTCCCCGCGGATGGCGCAATCAGCCCCAGCATTTT. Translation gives CASRGPRGWRNQPQHF.

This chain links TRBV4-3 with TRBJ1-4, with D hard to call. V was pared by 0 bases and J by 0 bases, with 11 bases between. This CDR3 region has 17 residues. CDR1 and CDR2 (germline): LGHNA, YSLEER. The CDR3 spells CASSQERRGATNEKLFF. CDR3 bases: TGCGCCAGCAGCCAAGAAAGGCGGGGAGCAACTAATGAAAAACTGTTTTTT.

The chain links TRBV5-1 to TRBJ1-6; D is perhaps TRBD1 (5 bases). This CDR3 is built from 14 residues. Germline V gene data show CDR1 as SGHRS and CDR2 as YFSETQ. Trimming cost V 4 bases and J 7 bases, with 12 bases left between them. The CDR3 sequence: CASSLSGGNSPLHF. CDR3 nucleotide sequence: TGCGCCAGCAGCCTCTCGGGGGGAAATTCACCCCTCCACTTT.

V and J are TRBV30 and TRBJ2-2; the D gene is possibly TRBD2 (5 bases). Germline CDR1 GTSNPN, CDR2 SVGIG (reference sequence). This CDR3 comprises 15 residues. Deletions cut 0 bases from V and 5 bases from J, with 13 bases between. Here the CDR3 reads CAWSVGLTRTGELFF. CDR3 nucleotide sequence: TGTGCCTGGAGTGTCGGACTTACTAGGACCGGGGAGCTGTTTTTT.

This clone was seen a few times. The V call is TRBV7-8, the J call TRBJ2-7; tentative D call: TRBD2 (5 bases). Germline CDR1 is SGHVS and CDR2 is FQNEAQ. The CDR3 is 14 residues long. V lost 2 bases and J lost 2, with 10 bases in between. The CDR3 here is CASSLTEAAYEQYF. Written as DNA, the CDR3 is TGTGCCAGCAGCTTAACCGAAGCGGCCTACGAGCAGTACTTC.